The 16 T cell receptor beta chains below all came from one sample that was sequenced in a study of T cells in Graves' hyperthyroidism and ophthalmopathy. RNA transcripts yielded amplified TCR beta CDR3 regions. The HTBI primer set served for first-round RT-PCR of the TCR CDR3. MiXCR, applied by TCRdb to the multiplex PCR reads, yields one record per CDR3 protein. The sample holds roughly 530,000 distinct CDR3 sequences, approximately 17% seen once. Sequenced input: blood. The receptors originated from a woman aged 18-29 years with Graves' ophthalmopathy.

The genes are TRBV30 and TRBJ1-1; D gene unclear. Trimming pared 6 bases from V and 1 base from J, leaving 12 bases between. Germline V gene lookup returns CDR1 GTSNPN and CDR2 SVGIG (reference sequence). The CDR3 contains 13 residues. The CDR3 nucleotides read TGTGCCTGCCAACGGACGGAGAACACTGAAGCTTTCTTT. This sequence encodes CACQRTENTEAFF. Together with reference TRBV30 and TRBJ1-1, the CDR3 gives the full variable domain: SQTIHQWPATLVQPVGSPLSLECTVEGTSNPNLYWYRQAAGRGLQLLFYSVGIGQISSEVPQNLSASRPQDRQFILSSKKLLLSDSGFYLCACQRTENTEAFFGQGTRLTVV.

The chain couples TRBV6-2 or TRBV6-3 to TRBJ1-2; TRBD1 might be the D (6 bases). This CDR3 comprises 13 residues. Trimming took off 6 bases at V and 3 bases at J, with 11 bases between the two ends. Germline V gene data show CDR1 as MNHEY and CDR2 as SVGEGT. The CDR3 reads CASRPQGYYGYTF. CDR3 nucleotides: TGTGCCAGCAGACCCCAGGGGTACTATGGCTACACCTTC.

The CDR3: CASSQDSVSGSTNEQFF. CDR3 in DNA: TGTGCCAGCAGCCAAGATAGCGTGAGCGGGAGTACGAATGAGCAGTTCTTC. The chain couples TRBV4-2 to TRBJ2-1, with TRBD2 matching over 8 bases. J was trimmed by 7 bases and V by 0 bases; bases with no gene match: 11. Germline-derived CDR1 and CDR2 are LGHNA and YNFKEQ. This CDR3 comprises 17 residues.

This clonotype was counted only a few times. J is TRBJ2-3 and V is TRBV5-1; TRBD2 matches at 11 bases. The germline V gene encodes CDR1 SGHRS and CDR2 YFSETQ. The CDR3 loop spans 14 amino acids. J gave up 3 bases and V 5 bases, and 2 bases lay outside the gene matches. In DNA, the CDR3 is TGCGCCAGCAGGGGACTAGCGGAGACAGATACGCAGTATTTT. This sequence encodes CASRGLAETDTQYF. Filled out from reference TRBV5-1 and TRBJ2-3, the complete variable domain reads KAGVTQTPRYLIKTRGQQVTLSCSPISGHRSVSWYQQTPGQGLQFLFEYFSETQRNKGNFPGRFSGRQFSNSRSEMNVSTLELGDSALYLCASRGLAETDTQYFGPGTRLTVL.

This clonotype was detected many times. The genes are TRBV28 and TRBJ2-7; unclear D gene. Germline CDR1 and CDR2: MDHEN and SYDVKM. The CDR3 spans 10 residues. Trimming stripped 8 bases from V and 3 bases from J, with 5 bases between. CDR3 nucleotides: TGTGCCAGCGGGTTCTACGAGCAGTACTTC. This sequence encodes CASGFYEQYF.

This clonotype has at least ten counts. V usage is TRBV7-9 and J usage is TRBJ2-7; D not resolved. The V end lost 5 bases, the J end lost 3 bases, and 11 bases lay between the germline ends. Germline V gives CDR1 SEHNR, CDR2 FQNEAQ (reference sequence). The CDR3 length is 13 residues. The CDR3 region is CASSRRSHYEQYF. CDR3 nucleotides: TGTGCCAGCAGCCGACGGAGCCACTACGAGCAGTACTTC.

There are many counts of this clonotype. The V gene is TRBV7-2, the J gene TRBJ1-5; a possible D gene is TRBD1 (6 bases). Germline CDR1 reads SGHTA; CDR2 reads FQGNSA. The CDR3 has 17 residues. Between the trimmed V and J ends, which lost 4 bases and 6 bases, there was a span of 22 bases. CDR3 sequence reads: CASSSDDGGLIGQPQHF. The CDR3 bases are TGTGCCAGCAGCTCCGACGATGGGGGGCTGATCGGTCAGCCCCAGCATTTT.

Of note for this clonotype: A much bigger clone sits one base away, suggesting this may be a read error. The CDR3 DNA reads as TGTGCCAGCCGAGCAAGACAGGGGGGAAAGGACACTGAAGCTTTCTTT. Amino acid sequence: CASRARQGGKDTEAFF. The chain combines TRBV2 with TRBJ1-1; 9 nucleotides agree with TRBD1. This CDR3 is built from 16 residues. Germline-derived CDR1 and CDR2 are SNHLY and FYNNEI. V gave up 8 bases and J gave up 3 bases; unmatched junction bases: 13.

This clonotype was seen many times. V is TRBV5-8 and J is TRBJ1-2; D gene unclear. V shed 0 bases and J shed 8 bases, with 11 bases lying between them. CDR3 length: 13 amino acids. Germline V lookup: CDR1 SGHTS, CDR2 YDEGEE. CDR3 DNA: TGTGCCAGCAGCTTGGGAGGGTTTTTAGGCTACACCTTC. Its translation is CASSLGGFLGYTF.

Points on this clonotype: Because it lacks the conserved phenylalanine or tryptophan at the end, this CDR3 is likely a read error. The DNA of the CDR3 is TGTGCCAGCCGGGAGAGCGGTAGGAATTCACCCCTCCACTTG. It is translated as CASRESGRNSPLHL. J is TRBJ1-6 and V is TRBV27; D remains ambiguous. V shed 8 bases and J shed 7 bases, with 15 bases lying between them. The CDR3 runs 14 residues. Germline values: CDR1 MNHEY, CDR2 SMNVEV (reference sequence).

The chain combines TRBV6-2 or TRBV6-3 with TRBJ2-1; 12 bases are shared with TRBD2. The CDR3 covers 18 residues. J gave up 2 bases and V 3 bases, and 8 bases lay outside the gene matches. The V gene's germline CDR1 is MNHEY and CDR2 SVGEGT. CDR3 in DNA: TGTGCCAGCAGTTATCGCCTAGCGGGAGGGACTGCCTACAATGAGCAGTTCTTC. Amino acid sequence: CASSYRLAGGTAYNEQFF.

There are many counts of this clonotype. The J gene is TRBJ1-4, the V gene TRBV11-2; unclear D gene. This CDR3 spans 13 amino acids. With 6 bases removed from V and 7 bases from J, the gap between germline ends came to 12 bases. Germline V gives CDR1 SGHAT, CDR2 FQNNGV. CDR3 sequence: CASSFRVGEKLFF. DNA for the CDR3: TGTGCCAGCAGTTTTCGTGTGGGTGAAAAACTGTTTTTT.

This clonotype has at least ten counts. The rearrangement uses TRBV13 and TRBJ1-2, with D possibly TRBD1 on 5 matching bases. V gave up 0 bases and J gave up 7 bases, with 12 bases separating them. Germline lookup yields CDR1 PRHDT and CDR2 FYEKMQ (reference sequence). This CDR3 has 14 amino acids. In nucleotides, the CDR3 is TGTGCCAGCAGCTTAGGCCGACAGATTGCTGGCTACACCTTC. As protein: CASSLGRQIAGYTF.

Concerning this clonotype: A read error is possible here, since a much larger clone lies one base away. The V and J genes are TRBV7-2 and TRBJ2-7; D may correspond to TRBD1 or TRBD2 (5 bases each). Germline V gene data show CDR1 as SGHTA and CDR2 as FQGNSA. The CDR3 has 15 residues. Trimming pared 5 bases from V and 1 base from J, leaving 15 bases between. CDR3 sequence: CASSPGPAASYEQYF. In DNA, the CDR3 is TGTGCCAGCAGCCCGGGACCAGCGGCTTCCTACGAGCAGTACTTC.

This clonotype has at least ten counts. V usage is TRBV27 and J usage is TRBJ2-1; no clear D. In germline, CDR1 is MNHEY, CDR2 SMNVEV (reference sequence). The V end lost 5 bases, the J end lost 0 bases, and 11 bases lay between the germline ends. The CDR3 is 15 residues long. The CDR3 bases are TGTGCCAGCAGTCAGGACCTCGACTCCTACAATGAGCAGTTCTTC. Amino acids: CASSQDLDSYNEQFF.

The genes are TRBV5-1 and TRBJ2-7; a weak D match, TRBD2 (5 bases). V was shortened by 5 bases and J by 0 bases, with 9 bases between the two germline ends. From germline, CDR1 is SGHRS and CDR2 YFSETQ. This CDR3 is built from 13 residues. CDR3 DNA sequence: TGCGCCAGCAGACCCGACTACTCCTACGAGCAGTACTTC. Translation gives CASRPDYSYEQYF.